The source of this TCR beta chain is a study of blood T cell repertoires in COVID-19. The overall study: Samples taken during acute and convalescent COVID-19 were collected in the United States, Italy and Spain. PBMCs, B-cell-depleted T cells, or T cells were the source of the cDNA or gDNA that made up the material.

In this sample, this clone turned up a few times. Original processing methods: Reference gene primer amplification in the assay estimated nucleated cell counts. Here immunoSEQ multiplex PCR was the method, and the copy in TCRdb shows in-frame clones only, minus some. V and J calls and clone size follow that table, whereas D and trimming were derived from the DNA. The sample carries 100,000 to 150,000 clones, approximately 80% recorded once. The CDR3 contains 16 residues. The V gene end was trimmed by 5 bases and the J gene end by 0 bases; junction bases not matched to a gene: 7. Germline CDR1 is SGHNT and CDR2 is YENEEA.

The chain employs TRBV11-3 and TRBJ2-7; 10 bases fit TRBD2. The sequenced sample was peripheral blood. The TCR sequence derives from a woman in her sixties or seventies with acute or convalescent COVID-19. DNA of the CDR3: TGTGCCAGCAGCCGCTCCCTAGCGGGGGCCTCCTACGAGCAGTACTTC. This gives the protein CASSRSLAGASYEQYF. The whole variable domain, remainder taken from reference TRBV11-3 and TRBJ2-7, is EAGVVQSPRYKIIEKKQPVAFWCNPISGHNTLYWYLQNLGQGPELLIRYENEEAVDDSQLPKDRFSAERLKGVDSTLKIQPAELGDSAVYLCASSRSLAGASYEQYFGPGTRLTVT.